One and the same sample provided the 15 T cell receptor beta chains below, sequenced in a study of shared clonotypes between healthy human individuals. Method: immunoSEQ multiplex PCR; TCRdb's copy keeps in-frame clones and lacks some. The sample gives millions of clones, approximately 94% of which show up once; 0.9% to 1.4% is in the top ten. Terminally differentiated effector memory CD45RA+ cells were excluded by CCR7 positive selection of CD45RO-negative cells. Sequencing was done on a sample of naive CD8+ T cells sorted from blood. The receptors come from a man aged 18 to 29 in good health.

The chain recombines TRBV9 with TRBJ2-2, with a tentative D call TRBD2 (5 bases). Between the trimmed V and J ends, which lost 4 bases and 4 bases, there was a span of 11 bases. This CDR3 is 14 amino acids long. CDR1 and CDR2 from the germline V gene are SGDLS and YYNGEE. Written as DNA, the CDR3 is TGTGCCAGCAGCCCCGGGGTTAGCACCGGGGAGCTGTTTTTT. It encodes CASSPGVSTGELFF.

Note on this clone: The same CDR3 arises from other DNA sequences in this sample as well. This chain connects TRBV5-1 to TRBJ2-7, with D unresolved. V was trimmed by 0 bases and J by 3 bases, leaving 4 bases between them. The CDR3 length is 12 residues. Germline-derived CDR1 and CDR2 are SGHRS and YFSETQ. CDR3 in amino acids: CASSLENYEQYF. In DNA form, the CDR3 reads TGCGCCAGCAGCTTGGAAAACTACGAGCAGTACTTC.

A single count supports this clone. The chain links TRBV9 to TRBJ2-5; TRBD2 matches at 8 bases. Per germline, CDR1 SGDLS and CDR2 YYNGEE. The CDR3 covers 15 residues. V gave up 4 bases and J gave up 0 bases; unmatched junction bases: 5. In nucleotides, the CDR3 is TGTGCCAGCAGCCGGACTAGCAGGTACCAAGAGACCCAGTACTTC. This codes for CASSRTSRYQETQYF.

CDR3 nucleotide sequence: TGTGCCAGCAGCCCCCCTGGGACGGAACCTTACGAGCAGTACTTC. As protein: CASSPPGTEPYEQYF. V usage is TRBV5-4 and J usage is TRBJ2-7; D tentatively reads TRBD1 or TRBD2 (5 bases each). V dropped 4 bases and J dropped 4 bases, with 18 bases sitting between them. Germline V gene data show CDR1 as SGHNT and CDR2 as YYREEE (reference sequence). The CDR3 sequence is 15 residues long.

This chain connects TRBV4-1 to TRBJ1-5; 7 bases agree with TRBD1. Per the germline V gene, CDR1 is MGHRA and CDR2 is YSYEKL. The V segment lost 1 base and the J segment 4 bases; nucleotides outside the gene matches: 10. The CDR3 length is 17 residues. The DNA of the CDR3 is TGCGCCAGCAGCCAAGTTCGACAGGGTAGTGCAAATCAGCCCCAGCATTTT. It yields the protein CASSQVRQGSANQPQHF.

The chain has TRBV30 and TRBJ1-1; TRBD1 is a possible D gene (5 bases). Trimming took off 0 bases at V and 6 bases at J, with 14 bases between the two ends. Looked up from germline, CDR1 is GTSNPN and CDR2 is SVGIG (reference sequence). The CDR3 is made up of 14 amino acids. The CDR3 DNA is TGTGCCTGGAGTGTATTAGGGGCCAGGGCTGAAGCTTTCTTT. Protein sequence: CAWSVLGARAEAFF. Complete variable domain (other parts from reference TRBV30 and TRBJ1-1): SQTIHQWPATLVQPVGSPLSLECTVEGTSNPNLYWYRQAAGRGLQLLFYSVGIGQISSEVPQNLSASRPQDRQFILSSKKLLLSDSGFYLCAWSVLGARAEAFFGQGTRLTVV.

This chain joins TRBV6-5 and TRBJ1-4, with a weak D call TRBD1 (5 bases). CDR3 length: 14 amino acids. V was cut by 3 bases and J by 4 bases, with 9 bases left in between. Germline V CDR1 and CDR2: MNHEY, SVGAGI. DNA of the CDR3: TGTGCCAGCAGTTATAAGGGGTATAATGAAAAACTGTTTTTT. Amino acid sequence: CASSYKGYNEKLFF.

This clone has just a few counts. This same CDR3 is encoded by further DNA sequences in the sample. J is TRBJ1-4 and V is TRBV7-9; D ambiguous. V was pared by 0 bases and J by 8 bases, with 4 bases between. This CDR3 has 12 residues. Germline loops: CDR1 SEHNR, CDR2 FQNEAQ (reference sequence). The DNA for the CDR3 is TGTGCCAGCAGCTTAGCGGAGGAAAAACTGTTTTTT. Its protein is CASSLAEEKLFF. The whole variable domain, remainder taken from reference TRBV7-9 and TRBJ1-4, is DTGVSQNPRHKITKRGQNVTFRCDPISEHNRLYWYRQTLGQGPEFLTYFQNEAQLEKSRLLSDRFSAERPKGSFSTLEIQRTEQGDSAMYLCASSLAEEKLFFGSGTQLSVL.

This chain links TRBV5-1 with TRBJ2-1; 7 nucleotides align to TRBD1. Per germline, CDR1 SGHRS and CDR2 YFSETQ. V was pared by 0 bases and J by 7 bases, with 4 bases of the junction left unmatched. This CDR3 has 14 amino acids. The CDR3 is CASSLEGGGNEQFF. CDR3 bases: TGCGCCAGCAGCTTGGAAGGGGGCGGGAATGAGCAGTTCTTC.

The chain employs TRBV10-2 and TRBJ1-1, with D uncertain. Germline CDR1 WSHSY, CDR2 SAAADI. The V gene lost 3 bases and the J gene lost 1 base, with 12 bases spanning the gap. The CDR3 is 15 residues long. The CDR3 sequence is CASSDLWASNTEAFF. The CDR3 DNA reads TGCGCCAGCAGTGACCTCTGGGCCTCGAACACTGAAGCTTTCTTT.

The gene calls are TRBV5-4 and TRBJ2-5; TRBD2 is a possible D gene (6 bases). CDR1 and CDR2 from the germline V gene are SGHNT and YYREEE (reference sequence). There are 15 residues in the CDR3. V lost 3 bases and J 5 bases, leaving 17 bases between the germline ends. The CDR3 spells CASSWGTGDGETQYF. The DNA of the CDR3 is TGTGCCAGCAGCTGGGGGACTGGGGATGGGGAGACCCAGTACTTC.

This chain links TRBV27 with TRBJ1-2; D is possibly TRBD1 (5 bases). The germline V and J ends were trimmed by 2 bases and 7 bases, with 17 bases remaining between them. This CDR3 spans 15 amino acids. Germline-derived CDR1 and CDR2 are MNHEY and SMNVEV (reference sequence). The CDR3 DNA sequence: TGTGCCAGCAGTTTAGGTGTCAGGGATACCGGTGGCTACACCTTC. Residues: CASSLGVRDTGGYTF.

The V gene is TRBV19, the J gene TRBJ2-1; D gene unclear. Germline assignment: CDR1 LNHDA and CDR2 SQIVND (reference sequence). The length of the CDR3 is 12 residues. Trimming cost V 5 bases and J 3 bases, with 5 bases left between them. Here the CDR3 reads CASSVVYNEQFF. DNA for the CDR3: TGTGCCAGTAGTGTGGTCTACAATGAGCAGTTCTTC.

The CDR3 sequence: CAWSARNRYNEQFF. The CDR3 coding sequence is TGTGCCTGGAGTGCGCGGAACAGATACAATGAGCAGTTCTTC. This chain links TRBV30 with TRBJ2-1; D gene unclear. The V and J ends lost 1 base and 4 bases respectively, with 11 bases between them. CDR3 length: 14 amino acids. Germline V gene lookup returns CDR1 GTSNPN and CDR2 SVGIG (reference sequence).

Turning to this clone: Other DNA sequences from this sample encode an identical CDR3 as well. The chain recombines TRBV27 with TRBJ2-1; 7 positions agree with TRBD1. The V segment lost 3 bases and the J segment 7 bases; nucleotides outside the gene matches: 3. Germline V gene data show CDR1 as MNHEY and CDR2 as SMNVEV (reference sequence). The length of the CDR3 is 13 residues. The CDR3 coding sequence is TGTGCCAGCAGTTTTGGGACAGCTAATGAGCAGTTCTTC. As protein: CASSFGTANEQFF.